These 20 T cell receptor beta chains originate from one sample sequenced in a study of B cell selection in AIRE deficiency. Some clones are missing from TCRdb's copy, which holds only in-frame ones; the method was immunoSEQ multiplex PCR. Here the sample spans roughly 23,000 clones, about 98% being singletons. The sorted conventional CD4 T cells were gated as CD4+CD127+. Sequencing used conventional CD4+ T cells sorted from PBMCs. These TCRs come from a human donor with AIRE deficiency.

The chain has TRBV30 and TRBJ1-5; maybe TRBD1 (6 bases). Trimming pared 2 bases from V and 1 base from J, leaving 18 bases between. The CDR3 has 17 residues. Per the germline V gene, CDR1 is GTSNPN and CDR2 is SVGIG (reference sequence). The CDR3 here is CAWSTGKGSYSNQPQHF. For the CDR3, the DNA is TGTGCCTGGAGTACAGGGAAGGGAAGTTACAGCAATCAGCCCCAGCATTTT.

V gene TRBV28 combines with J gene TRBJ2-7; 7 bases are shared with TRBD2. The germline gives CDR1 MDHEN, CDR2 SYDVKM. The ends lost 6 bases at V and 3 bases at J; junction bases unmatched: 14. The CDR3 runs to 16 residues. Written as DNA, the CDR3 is TGTGCCAGCAGCAGTTACCGAGCGGGAAACCACTACGAGCAGTACTTC. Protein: CASSSYRAGNHYEQYF.

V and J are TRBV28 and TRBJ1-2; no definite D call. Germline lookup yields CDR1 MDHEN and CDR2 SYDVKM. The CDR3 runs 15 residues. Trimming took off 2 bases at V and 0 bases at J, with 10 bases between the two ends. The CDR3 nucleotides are TGTGCCAGCAGTTTAGAGGTATTACCTAACTATGGCTACACCTTC. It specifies CASSLEVLPNYGYTF.

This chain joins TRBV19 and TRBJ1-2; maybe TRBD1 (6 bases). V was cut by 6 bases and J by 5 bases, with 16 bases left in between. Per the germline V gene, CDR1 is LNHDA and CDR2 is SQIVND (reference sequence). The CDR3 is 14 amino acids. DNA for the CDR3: TGTGCCAGTAGCAATCCCCAGGGGCGGTATGGCTACACCTTC. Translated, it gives CASSNPQGRYGYTF.

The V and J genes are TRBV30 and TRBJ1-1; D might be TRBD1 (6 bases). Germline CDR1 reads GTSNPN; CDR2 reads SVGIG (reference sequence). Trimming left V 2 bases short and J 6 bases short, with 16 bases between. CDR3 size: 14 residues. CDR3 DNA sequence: TGTGCCTGGAGTCACCAGGGGAGTGGGCCTGAAGCTTTCTTT. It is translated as CAWSHQGSGPEAFF. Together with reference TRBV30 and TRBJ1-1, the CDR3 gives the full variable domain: SQTIHQWPATLVQPVGSPLSLECTVEGTSNPNLYWYRQAAGRGLQLLFYSVGIGQISSEVPQNLSASRPQDRQFILSSKKLLLSDSGFYLCAWSHQGSGPEAFFGQGTRLTVV.

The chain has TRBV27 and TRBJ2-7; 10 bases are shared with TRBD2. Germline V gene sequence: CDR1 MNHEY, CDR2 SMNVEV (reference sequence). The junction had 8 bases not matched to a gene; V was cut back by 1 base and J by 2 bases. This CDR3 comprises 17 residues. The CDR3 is CASSLWASGSAAYEQYF. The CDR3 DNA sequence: TGTGCCAGCAGTTTATGGGCTAGCGGGAGTGCTGCCTACGAGCAGTACTTC.

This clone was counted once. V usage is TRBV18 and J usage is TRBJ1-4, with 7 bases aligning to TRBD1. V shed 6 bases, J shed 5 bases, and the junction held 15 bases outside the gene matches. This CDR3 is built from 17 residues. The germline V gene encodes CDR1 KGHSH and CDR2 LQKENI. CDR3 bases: TGTGCCAGCTCCCTTACTAGCGCGGGACAGAAAAATGAAAAACTGTTTTTT. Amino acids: CASSLTSAGQKNEKLFF.

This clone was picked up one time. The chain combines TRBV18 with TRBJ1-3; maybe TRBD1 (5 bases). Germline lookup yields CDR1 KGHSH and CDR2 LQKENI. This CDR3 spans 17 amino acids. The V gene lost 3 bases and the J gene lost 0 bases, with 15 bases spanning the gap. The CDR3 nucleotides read TGTGCCAGCTCACCCAATGGACAAATTAGCTCTGGAAACACCATATATTTT. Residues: CASSPNGQISSGNTIYF.

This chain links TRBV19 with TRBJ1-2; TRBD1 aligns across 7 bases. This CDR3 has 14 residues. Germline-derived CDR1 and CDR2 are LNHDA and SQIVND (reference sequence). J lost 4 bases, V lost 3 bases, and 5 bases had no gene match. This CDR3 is CASSIGTAIYGYTF. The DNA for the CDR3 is TGTGCCAGTAGTATTGGGACAGCGATCTATGGCTACACCTTC.

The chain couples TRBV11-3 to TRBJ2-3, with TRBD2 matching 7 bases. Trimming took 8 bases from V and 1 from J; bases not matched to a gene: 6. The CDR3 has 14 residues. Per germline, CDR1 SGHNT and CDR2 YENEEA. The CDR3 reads CASCVGRGTDTQYF. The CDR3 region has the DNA TGTGCCAGCTGTGTTGGGAGGGGCACAGATACGCAGTATTTT.

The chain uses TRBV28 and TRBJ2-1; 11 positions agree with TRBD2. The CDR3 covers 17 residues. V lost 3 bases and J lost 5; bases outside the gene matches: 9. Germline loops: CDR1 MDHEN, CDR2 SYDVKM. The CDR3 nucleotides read TGTGCCAGCAGTTTCACCAATGGACTAGCGGGTAACAATGAGCAGTTCTTC. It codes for CASSFTNGLAGNNEQFF. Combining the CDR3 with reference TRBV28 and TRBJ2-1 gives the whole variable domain DVKVTQSSRYLVKRTGEKVFLECVQDMDHENMFWYRQDPGLGLRLIYFSYDVKMKEKGDIPEGYSVSREKKERFSLILESASTNQTSMYLCASSFTNGLAGNNEQFFGPGTRLTVL.

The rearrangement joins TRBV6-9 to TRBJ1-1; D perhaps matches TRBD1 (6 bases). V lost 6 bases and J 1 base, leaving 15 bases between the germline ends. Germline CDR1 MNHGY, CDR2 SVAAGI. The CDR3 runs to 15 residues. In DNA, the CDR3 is TGTGCCAGCAGCCTCGGACAGAAGGAGAACACTGAAGCTTTCTTT. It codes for CASSLGQKENTEAFF.

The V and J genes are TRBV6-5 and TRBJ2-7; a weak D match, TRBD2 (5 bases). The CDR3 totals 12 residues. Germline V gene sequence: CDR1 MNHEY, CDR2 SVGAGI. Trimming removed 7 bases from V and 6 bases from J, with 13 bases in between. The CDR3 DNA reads TGTGCCAGCAATAAGAGGGAGTCCGAGCAGTACTTC. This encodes CASNKRESEQYF.

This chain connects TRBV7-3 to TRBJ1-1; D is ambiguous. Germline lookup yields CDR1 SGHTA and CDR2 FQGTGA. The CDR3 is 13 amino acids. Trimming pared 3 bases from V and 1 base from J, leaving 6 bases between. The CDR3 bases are TGTGCCAGCAGCTTTAGTCAGAACACTGAAGCTTTCTTT. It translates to CASSFSQNTEAFF.

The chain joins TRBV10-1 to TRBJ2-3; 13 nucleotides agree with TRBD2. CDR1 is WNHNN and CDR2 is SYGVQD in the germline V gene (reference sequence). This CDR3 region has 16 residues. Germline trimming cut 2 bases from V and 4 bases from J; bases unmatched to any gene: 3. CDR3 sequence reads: CASSEGLAGASDTQYF. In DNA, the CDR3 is TGCGCCAGCAGTGAGGGACTAGCGGGGGCTTCAGATACGCAGTATTTT.

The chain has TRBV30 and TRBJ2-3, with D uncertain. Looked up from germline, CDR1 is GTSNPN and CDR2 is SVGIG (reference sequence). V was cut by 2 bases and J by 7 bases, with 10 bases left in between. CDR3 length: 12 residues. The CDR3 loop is CAWSRTFHTQYF. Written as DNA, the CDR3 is TGTGCCTGGAGTAGGACGTTCCATACGCAGTATTTT.

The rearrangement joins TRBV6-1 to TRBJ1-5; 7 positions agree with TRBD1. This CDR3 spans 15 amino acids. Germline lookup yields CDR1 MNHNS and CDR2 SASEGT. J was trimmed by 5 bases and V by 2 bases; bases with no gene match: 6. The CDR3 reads CASSELDRLDQPQHF. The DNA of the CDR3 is TGTGCCAGCAGTGAACTGGACAGGTTAGATCAGCCCCAGCATTTT.

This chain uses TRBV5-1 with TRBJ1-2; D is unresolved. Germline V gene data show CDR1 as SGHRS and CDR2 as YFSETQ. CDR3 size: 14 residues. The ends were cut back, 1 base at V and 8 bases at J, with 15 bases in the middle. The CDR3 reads CASSLNPSREGYTF. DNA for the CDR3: TGCGCCAGCAGCTTGAACCCGTCCCGGGAGGGCTACACCTTC.

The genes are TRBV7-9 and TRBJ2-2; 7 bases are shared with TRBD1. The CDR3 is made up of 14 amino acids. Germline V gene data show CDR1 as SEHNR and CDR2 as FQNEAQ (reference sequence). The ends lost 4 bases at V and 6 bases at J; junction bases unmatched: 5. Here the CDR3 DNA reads TGTGCCAGCAGCTCTCACAGGGGCCCCGGGGAGCTGTTTTTT. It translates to CASSSHRGPGELFF.

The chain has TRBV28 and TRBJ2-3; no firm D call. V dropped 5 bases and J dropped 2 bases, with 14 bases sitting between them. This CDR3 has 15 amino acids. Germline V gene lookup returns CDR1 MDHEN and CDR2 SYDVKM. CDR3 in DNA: TGTGCCAGCAGTCACGATTCACCCTACACAGATACGCAGTATTTT. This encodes CASSHDSPYTDTQYF.